This T cell receptor (beta chain) was identified during a study of cytomegalovirus exposure and HLA in healthy donors. PCR employed 60 Vbeta and 13 Jbeta primers. In the original processing: The authors later counted some 76 million unique TCR beta chains, 9.5 million to 13 million of them shared. Sequenced by immunoSEQ multiplex PCR; TCRdb stores in-frame clones only, minus some. That table gives V, J and clone size, and the DNA gave D and trimming. The repertoire holds some 200,000 clones, about 75% seen once, with roughly 1.9% in the top ten. Study findings and constraints: TCR beta V- and J-gene trimming, according to a later analysis, was linked to a missense DCLRE1C variant. Available immune exposure information was restricted to CMV serostatus only.

Turning to this clone: Its cognate antigen is unknown.

The germline V gene encodes CDR1 SGHNT and CDR2 YYREEE (reference sequence). V lost 0 bases, J lost 4 bases, and 7 bases stayed unmatched. This CDR3 contains 16 residues. This receptor was identified in a man younger than 35 in good health and CMV-seronegative. The chain recombines TRBV5-4 with TRBJ2-1; 7 nucleotides match TRBD1. Input material: PBMCs. The chain's CDR3 is CASSLGSRQGYNEQFF. DNA of the CDR3: TGTGCCAGCAGCTTGGGGTCCCGACAGGGATACAATGAGCAGTTCTTC.